Listed below are T cell receptor beta chains from one sample, sequenced in a study of neoadjuvant anti-PD-1 for oral cavity cancer. Produced via immunoSEQ multiplex PCR; TCRdb's table is partial and in-frame only. The table records more than 8,000 clones, roughly two thirds of them present only once. Sequences were derived from PBMCs, sampled after nivolumab (anti-PD-1) treatment. These TCRs come from a person aged 40 to 85 with oral cavity squamous cell carcinoma. Both conserved end residues are part of each CDR3. The order of the fields is CDR3 DNA, CDR3 protein, J gene, clone size, D gene, V gene. The D gene is left open where the match is weak. Where a row states a size, it is once, few, many or the class of an expanded clone; other rows omit it.

TGTGCCAGCAGTTACACTGACAGGGGGGCTTACGAGCAGTACTTC | CASSYTDRGAYEQYF | TRBJ2-7 | . | TRBD1 | TRBV6-5
TGTGCCAGCAGCCAAGATCCTAGCGGGAGGACACATGAGCAGTTCTTC | CASSQDPSGRTHEQFF | TRBJ2-1 | once | TRBD2 | TRBV14
TGTGCCAGTAGTCTCCAGATCACCGGGACTAGCGGTTCCTACAATGAGCAGTTCTTC | CASSLQITGTSGSYNEQFF | TRBJ2-1 | . | TRBD2 | TRBV19
TGTGCCAGCAGTTTGAGGGAGAGCAATCAGCCCCAGCATTTT | CASSLRESNQPQHF | TRBJ1-5 | . | . | TRBV27
TGTGCCAGCAGTGAATACGGACTTTCAGGGGTCACTGAAGCTTTCTTT | CASSEYGLSGVTEAFF | TRBJ1-1 | once | . | TRBV25-1
TGTGCCAGCAGCTTGGGGTCGTGGGGGGGCACTGAAGCTTTCTTT | CASSLGSWGGTEAFF | TRBJ1-1 | . | . | TRBV5-4
TGCGCCAGCAGCTTGCTTAGTAGCTCTGGGGCCAACGTCCTGACTTTC | CASSLLSSSGANVLTF | TRBJ2-6 | . | . | TRBV5-1
TGTGCCAGCAGCTTGGCTAGCGGGAGCGAGCAGTACTTC | CASSLASGSEQYF | TRBJ2-7 | . | TRBD2 | TRBV5-6
TGTGCCAGCAGCCGGGGGGGCCCCCCACAAGAGACCCAGTACTTC | CASSRGGPPQETQYF | TRBJ2-5 | . | TRBD2 | TRBV7-7
TGTGCCAGCAGCTCCCTTAAGGATGCAGATACGCAGTATTTT | CASSSLKDADTQYF | TRBJ2-3 | . | . | TRBV5-4
TGTGCCAGCAGTGACAGGGGCCCCTACGAGCAGTACTTC | CASSDRGPYEQYF | TRBJ2-7 | . | TRBD1 | TRBV7-9
TGCGCCAGCAGTGTGGACGGCAACTATGGCTACACCTTC | CASSVDGNYGYTF | TRBJ1-2 | . | . | TRBV5-1
TGTGCCAGCTCACCAAAACAGGGGGCAGTCTCTGAAGCTTTCTTT | CASSPKQGAVSEAFF | TRBJ1-1 | . | TRBD1 | TRBV18
TGTGCCAGCAAAGGACTAGCGCCAAACACCGGGGAGCTGTTTTTT | CASKGLAPNTGELFF | TRBJ2-2 | . | TRBD2 | TRBV2
TGTGCCAGCAGCTTAGAAGGACTAGCGGGGGGGCGCAGCTCCTACAATGAGCAGTTCTTC | CASSLEGLAGGRSSYNEQFF | TRBJ2-1 | . | TRBD2 | TRBV11-3
TGCGCCAGCAGCCCGAGGGTTTCTAGGGGCTGGTACACTGAAGCTTTCTTT | CASSPRVSRGWYTEAFF | TRBJ1-1 | . | . | TRBV5-1
TGTGCCAGCAGTTCGGACAGGAATACACTCTACGAGCAGTACTTC | CASSSDRNTLYEQYF | TRBJ2-7 | . | TRBD1 | TRBV6-1
TGTGCCAGCAGGGGACAGGGGGACACCGGGGAGCTGTTTTTT | CASRGQGDTGELFF | TRBJ2-2 | . | TRBD1 | TRBV6-6
TGTGCCATCAGTAGGACTAGCGGGGGCCCCACAGATACGCAGTATTTT | CAISRTSGGPTDTQYF | TRBJ2-3 | . | TRBD2 | TRBV10-3
TGTGCCAGCAGCCTACAGGGCAGGAATTCACCCCTCCACTTT | CASSLQGRNSPLHF | TRBJ1-6 | . | . | TRBV6-5
TGTGCCAGCTGGGAGGGATCCACAAGAAACACCATATATTTT | CASWEGSTRNTIYF | TRBJ1-3 | few | . | TRBV2
TGTGCCAGCAGCCCCTCGGGGGACGGGGAGACCCAGTACTTC | CASSPSGDGETQYF | TRBJ2-5 | few | . | TRBV7-6
TGTGCTAGTGGTTTGGGGACAGGGGGCAATCAGCCCCAGCATTTT | CASGLGTGGNQPQHF | TRBJ1-5 | . | TRBD1 | TRBV12-5